This T cell receptor (beta chain) was identified in a study of cytotoxic CD8 clonotypes in ibrutinib-treated CLL. In the study overall: The sample average was approximately 250,000 productive templates and more than 90,000 productive rearrangements. General study points: Rare overall, public clonotypes shrank or held steady under therapy.

Target depth was 1 in 200,000 to 1 in 1 million T cells, about 10x per clonotype. The table came from immunoSEQ multiplex PCR; TCRdb's copy has only in-frame clones and leaves some out. This sample has about 97,000 clones, with approximately 71% found just once. Concerning this clone itself: Antigen: not known.

V gave up 0 bases and J gave up 6 bases; unmatched junction bases: 3. The CDR3 is made up of 14 amino acids. In germline, CDR1 is MRHNA, CDR2 SNTAGT. From cryopreserved PBMCs came 1.5 to 2.5 micrograms of genomic DNA used for TCR beta libraries. This TCR was recovered from a human donor with chronic lymphocytic leukemia. The specimen comprised PBMCs, sampled after 24 months of ibrutinib treatment. The V call is TRBV6-4, the J call TRBJ2-3; 7 nucleotides match TRBD1. CDR3 sequence (DNA): TGTGCCAGCAGTGACTCAGGGGGCGACGATACGCAGTATTTT. It yields the protein CASSDSGGDDTQYF.